The 19 T cell receptor beta chains listed next were all sequenced from one sample in a study of T cell repertoires in cytomegalovirus infection. One entry per CDR3 protein, called by TCRdb with MiXCR from the reads. This sample yields over 100,000 distinct CDR3 sequences, of which roughly 9.1% are seen a single time; roughly 31% belongs to the top ten. Their specific antigens are unknown. Sequenced: PBMCs, sequenced either directly or after in vitro stimulation (not recorded which). The receptor source for this set is a human donor in good health (CMV status not recorded). Some clones in this sample may be carry-over from other donors' samples.

V and J are TRBV11-3 and TRBJ2-3; no reliable D call. The germline CDR1 and CDR2 sequences are SGHNT and YENEEA. V was cut by 3 bases and J by 6 bases, with 13 bases left in between. The CDR3 has 14 amino acids. CDR3 nucleotide sequence: TGTGCCAGCAGCTTTATGCAGTCCTCCGATACGCAGTATTTT. This encodes CASSFMQSSDTQYF.

V gene TRBV7-9 combines with J gene TRBJ1-1, with D perhaps matching TRBD1 (5 bases). This CDR3 spans 15 amino acids. Per germline, CDR1 SEHNR and CDR2 FQNEAQ (reference sequence). Trimming removed 6 bases from V and 3 bases from J, with 17 bases in between. CDR3 coding DNA: TGTGCCAGCAGACCCGGCCAGGGTAGGGACACTGAAGCTTTCTTT. This translates into CASRPGQGRDTEAFF.

V is TRBV12-3 or TRBV12-4 and J is TRBJ2-7; TRBD2 aligns across 12 bases. The V and J ends lost 5 bases and 5 bases, in that order; junction bases with no gene match: 7. This CDR3 is built from 15 residues. CDR3 nucleotide sequence: TGTGCCAGCAGTGATGGACTAGCGGGAATCAACGAGCAGTACTTC. It is translated as CASSDGLAGINEQYF.

This clonotype came up many times. The chain employs TRBV6-6 and TRBJ2-7; D tentatively reads TRBD1 or TRBD2 (6 bases each). From germline, CDR1 is MNHNY and CDR2 SVGAGI (reference sequence). V lost 0 bases and J 5 bases, leaving 20 bases between the germline ends. The CDR3 spans 17 residues. The CDR3 spells CASSYSKAGGPGNEQYV. CDR3 coding DNA: TGTGCCAGCAGTTACTCGAAAGCCGGGGGCCCGGGAAACGAGCAGTACGTC.

This clonotype was seen just once. One base away lies a much larger clone, so this may be a sequencing read error. This rearrangement joins TRBV7-3 to TRBJ2-1; D gene unclear. Germline assignment: CDR1 SGHTA and CDR2 FQGTGA. The CDR3 is 14 amino acids. The chain's CDR3 is CVSSLMAQSNEQFF. The CDR3 coding sequence is TGTGTCAGCAGCTTAATGGCCCAATCCAATGAGCAGTTCTTC. Complete variable domain (other parts from reference TRBV7-3 and TRBJ2-1): GAGVSQTPSNKVTEKGKYVELRCDPISGHTALYWYRQSLGQGPEFLIYFQGTGAADDSGLPNDRFFAVRPEGSVSTLKIQRTERGDSAVYLCVSSLMAQSNEQFFGPGTRLTVL.

This chain links TRBV6-2 or TRBV6-3 with TRBJ2-1, with 8 positions matching TRBD2. The V segment lost 8 bases and the J segment 0 bases; nucleotides outside the gene matches: 6. The germline gives CDR1 MNHEY, CDR2 SVGEGT. CDR3 length: 15 residues. This chain's CDR3 is CASRGGGSSYNEQFF. DNA of the CDR3: TGTGCCAGCCGGGGGGGGGGAAGCTCCTACAATGAGCAGTTCTTC.

This clonotype turned up a few times. The genes are TRBV15 and TRBJ2-2; 11 bases map to TRBD2. Germline assignment: CDR1 LNHNV and CDR2 YYDKDF (reference sequence). After removal of 1 base from V and 5 bases from J, the junction contained 9 bases not matched to a gene. The CDR3 sequence is 18 residues long. In DNA form, the CDR3 reads TGTGCCACCAGCAGAGGTCGGCTAGCGGGAGGAAGGACCGGGGAGCTGTTTTTT. This codes for CATSRGRLAGGRTGELFF.

This chain joins TRBV7-2 and TRBJ1-5; TRBD1 might be the D (5 bases). The CDR3 covers 16 residues. The germline V and J ends were trimmed by 3 bases and 4 bases, with 16 bases remaining between them. CDR1 SGHTA and CDR2 FQGNSA come from the germline V gene. The CDR3 nucleotides read TGTGCCAGCAGCTTCGGGGCAGGGCGATTAAATCAGCCCCAGCATTTT. It specifies CASSFGAGRLNQPQHF.

This clonotype was picked up a small number of times. This sequence joins TRBV10-3 and TRBJ2-5; the match to TRBD1 covers 8 bases. Germline V gives CDR1 ENHRY, CDR2 SYGVKD. The CDR3 extends over 13 amino acids. J lost 5 bases, V lost 9 bases, and 8 bases had no gene match. The CDR3 coding sequence is TGTGCCATAACCGAGGACAGGGCGGAGACCCAGTACTTC. Encoded protein: CAITEDRAETQYF.

This clonotype was observed at least ten times. The chain combines TRBV7-2 with TRBJ2-3; tentatively, D is TRBD2 (6 bases). This CDR3 region has 16 residues. Trimming took 1 base from V and 0 from J, leaving 11 bases between them. The germline V gene has CDR1 SGHTA and CDR2 FQGNSA. The CDR3 bases are TGTGCCAGCAGCTTAGGACTAGGACGAAGCACAGATACGCAGTATTTT. Amino acid sequence: CASSLGLGRSTDTQYF.

This clonotype was counted at least ten times. V is TRBV6-2 or TRBV6-3 and J is TRBJ2-5; TRBD1 aligns across 8 bases. In germline, CDR1 is MNHEY, CDR2 SVGEGT. The CDR3 spans 15 residues. Trimming cost V 6 bases and J 4 bases; bases outside gene matches: 10. The CDR3 region is CASRSGTGAGETQYF. The CDR3, as DNA: TGTGCCAGCAGATCAGGGACAGGTGCCGGAGAGACCCAGTACTTC.

This clonotype was recorded at least ten times. The V and J genes are TRBV7-2 and TRBJ2-5, with D tentatively TRBD1 or TRBD2 (5 bases each). The germline gives CDR1 SGHTA, CDR2 FQGNSA. The length of the CDR3 is 15 residues. V lost 7 bases, J lost 7 bases, and 22 bases lay in between. CDR3 DNA sequence: TGTGCCAGCACCCCCCGGGGATCCCCCCAGGGGACCCAGTACTTC. The encoded protein is CASTPRGSPQGTQYF. The variable domain in full, completed from reference TRBV7-2 and TRBJ2-5, reads GAGVSQSPSNKVTEKGKDVELRCDPISGHTALYWYRQSLGQGLEFLIYFQGNSAPDKSGLPSDRFSAERTGGSVSTLTIQRTQQEDSAVYLCASTPRGSPQGTQYFGPGTRLLVL.

This clonotype has a count of ten or more. The chain combines TRBV7-3 with TRBJ2-2, with 8 bases matching TRBD2. The germline V gene encodes CDR1 SGHTA and CDR2 FQGTGA. The V gene end was trimmed by 3 bases and the J gene end by 4 bases; junction bases not matched to a gene: 4. The CDR3 length is 15 residues. The CDR3 here is CASSFSGGSTGELFF. CDR3 sequence (DNA): TGTGCCAGCAGCTTTTCGGGAGGGAGCACCGGGGAGCTGTTTTTT.

The chain is built from TRBV20-1 and TRBJ2-4; 9 bases are a match to TRBD1. This CDR3 has 15 residues. The V segment lost 6 bases and the J segment 4 bases; nucleotides outside the gene matches: 10. Per the germline V gene, CDR1 is DFQATT and CDR2 is SNEGSKA (reference sequence). The CDR3 nucleotides are TGCAGTGCGGCCCGCACCGGGACAGGGAAAAACATTCAGTACTTC. Translation gives CSAARTGTGKNIQYF.

The table lists this clonotype with a few counts. This rearrangement joins TRBV4-1 to TRBJ2-1, with D unresolved. Between the trimmed V and J ends, which lost 3 bases and 4 bases, there was a span of 13 bases. The CDR3 spans 15 residues. The germline gives CDR1 MGHRA, CDR2 YSYEKL. CDR3 loop: CASSQARTAYNEQFF. CDR3 coding DNA: TGCGCCAGCAGCCAGGCTCGGACGGCTTACAATGAGCAGTTCTTC.

In its sample, this clonotype was seen many times. V usage is TRBV7-2 and J usage is TRBJ2-5, with D tentatively TRBD2 (6 bases). In germline, CDR1 is SGHTA, CDR2 FQGNSA. V was trimmed by 2 bases and J by 2 bases, leaving 9 bases between them. CDR3 length: 14 amino acids. CDR3 sequence reads: CASSLFGGQETQYF. Written as DNA, the CDR3 is TGTGCCAGCAGCTTATTCGGGGGACAAGAGACCCAGTACTTC.

This clonotype was detected many times. The chain links TRBV20-1 to TRBJ2-1; 10 bases agree with TRBD2. The CDR3 is 14 amino acids. The V gene's germline CDR1 is DFQATT and CDR2 SNEGSKA (reference sequence). After removal of 4 bases from V and 8 bases from J, the junction contained 8 bases not matched to a gene. In nucleotides, the CDR3 is TGCAGTGCTACCCCTAGCGGGAGTGGGGATGAGCAGTTCTTC. As protein: CSATPSGSGDEQFF.

This sequence joins TRBV15 and TRBJ2-1, with D uncertain. This CDR3 spans 17 amino acids. V was pared by 3 bases and J by 4 bases, with 19 bases between. CDR1 is LNHNV, CDR2 YYDKDF, per germline (reference sequence). The CDR3 nucleotides read TGTGCCACCAGCAGGTTACTCGACACCGTACGGTACAATGAGCAGTTCTTC. This gives the protein CATSRLLDTVRYNEQFF.

V and J are TRBV5-1 and TRBJ2-1, with 12 bases matching TRBD2. CDR3 size: 16 residues. Per germline, CDR1 SGHRS and CDR2 YFSETQ. V gave up 3 bases and J gave up 4 bases; unmatched junction bases: 5. Written as DNA, the CDR3 is TGCGCCAGCAGCTACGGACTAGCGGGAATTTACAATGAGCAGTTCTTC. Translating it yields CASSYGLAGIYNEQFF. The variable domain in full, completed from reference TRBV5-1 and TRBJ2-1, reads KAGVTQTPRYLIKTRGQQVTLSCSPISGHRSVSWYQQTPGQGLQFLFEYFSETQRNKGNFPGRFSGRQFSNSRSEMNVSTLELGDSALYLCASSYGLAGIYNEQFFGPGTRLTVL.